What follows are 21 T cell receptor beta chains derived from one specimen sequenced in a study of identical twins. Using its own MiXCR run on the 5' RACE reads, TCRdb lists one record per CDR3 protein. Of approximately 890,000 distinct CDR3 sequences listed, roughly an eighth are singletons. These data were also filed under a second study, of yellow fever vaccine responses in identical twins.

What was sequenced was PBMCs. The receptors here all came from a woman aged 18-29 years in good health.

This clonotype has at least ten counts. CDR3 DNA: TGTGCCAGCAGCGGTCTCGTGGGCGACACCGGGGAGCTGTTTTTT. As protein: CASSGLVGDTGELFF. The chain carries TRBV9 and TRBJ2-2; unclear D gene. The V end was cut by 3 bases, the J end by 3 bases, with 12 bases between. CDR3 length: 15 residues. Germline CDR1 is SGDLS and CDR2 is YYNGEE.

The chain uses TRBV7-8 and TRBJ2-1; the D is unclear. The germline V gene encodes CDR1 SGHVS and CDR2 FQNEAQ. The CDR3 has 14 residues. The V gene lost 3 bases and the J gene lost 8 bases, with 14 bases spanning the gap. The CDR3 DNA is TGTGCCAGCAGCTTTAGACCCGCCCGGGATGAGCAGTTCTTC. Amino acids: CASSFRPARDEQFF.

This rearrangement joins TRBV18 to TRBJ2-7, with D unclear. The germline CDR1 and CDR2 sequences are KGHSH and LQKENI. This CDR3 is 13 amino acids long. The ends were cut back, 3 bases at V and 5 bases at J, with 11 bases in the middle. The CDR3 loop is CASSPNGWDEQYV. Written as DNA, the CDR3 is TGTGCCAGCTCACCGAACGGTTGGGACGAGCAGTACGTC.

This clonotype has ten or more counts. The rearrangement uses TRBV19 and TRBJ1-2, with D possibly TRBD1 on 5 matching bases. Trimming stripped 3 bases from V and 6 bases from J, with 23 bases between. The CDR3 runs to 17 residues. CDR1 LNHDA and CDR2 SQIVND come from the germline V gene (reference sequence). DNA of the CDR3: TGTGCCAGTAGTATCTCCGTCGTCCCCACTATGGGGGATGGCTACACCTTC. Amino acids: CASSISVVPTMGDGYTF.

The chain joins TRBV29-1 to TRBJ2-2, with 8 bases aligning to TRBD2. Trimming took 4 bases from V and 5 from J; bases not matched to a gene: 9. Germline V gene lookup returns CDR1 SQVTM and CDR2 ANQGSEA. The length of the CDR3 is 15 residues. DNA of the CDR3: TGCAGCGTTGTCGGGCTAGCGGGCGGGACCGGGGAGCTGTTTTTT. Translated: CSVVGLAGGTGELFF.

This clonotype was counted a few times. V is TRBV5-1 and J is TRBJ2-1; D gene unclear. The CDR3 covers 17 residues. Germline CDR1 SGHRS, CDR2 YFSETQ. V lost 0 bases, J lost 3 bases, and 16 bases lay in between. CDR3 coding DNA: TGCGCCAGCAGCTTGGCCCTGAGTTATCTCTTCTACAATGAGCAGTTCTTC. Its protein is CASSLALSYLFYNEQFF. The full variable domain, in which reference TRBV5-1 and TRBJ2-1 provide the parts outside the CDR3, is KAGVTQTPRYLIKTRGQQVTLSCSPISGHRSVSWYQQTPGQGLQFLFEYFSETQRNKGNFPGRFSGRQFSNSRSEMNVSTLELGDSALYLCASSLALSYLFYNEQFFGPGTRLTVL.

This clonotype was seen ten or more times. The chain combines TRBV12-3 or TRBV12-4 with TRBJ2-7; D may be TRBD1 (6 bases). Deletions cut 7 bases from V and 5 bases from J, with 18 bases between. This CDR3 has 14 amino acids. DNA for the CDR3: TGTGCCAGCACCTTAGGGGGACACGGCAACGAGCAGTACTTC. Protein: CASTLGGHGNEQYF.

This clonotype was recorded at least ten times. CDR3 nucleotide sequence: TGTGCCAGCAGCCCACACTCCGGGGGCACCGGGGAGCTGTTTTTT. This encodes CASSPHSGGTGELFF. The chain is built from TRBV9 and TRBJ2-2; tentatively, D is TRBD2 (6 bases). Germline CDR1 SGDLS, CDR2 YYNGEE. CDR3 length: 15 residues. V was pared by 4 bases and J by 4 bases, with 14 bases between.

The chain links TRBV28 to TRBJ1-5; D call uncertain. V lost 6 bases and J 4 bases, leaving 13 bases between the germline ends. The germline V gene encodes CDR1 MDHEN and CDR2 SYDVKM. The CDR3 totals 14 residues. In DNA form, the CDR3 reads TGTGCCAGCAGCCCGACTGCGCTGAATCAGCCCCAGCATTTT. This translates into CASSPTALNQPQHF.

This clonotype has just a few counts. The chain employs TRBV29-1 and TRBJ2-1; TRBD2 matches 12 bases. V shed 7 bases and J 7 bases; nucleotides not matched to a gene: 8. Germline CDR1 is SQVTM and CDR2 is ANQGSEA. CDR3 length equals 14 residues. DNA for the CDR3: TGCAGCGCTCTAGCGGGGGGGTTCGGGAATGAGCAGTTCTTC. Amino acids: CSALAGGFGNEQFF.

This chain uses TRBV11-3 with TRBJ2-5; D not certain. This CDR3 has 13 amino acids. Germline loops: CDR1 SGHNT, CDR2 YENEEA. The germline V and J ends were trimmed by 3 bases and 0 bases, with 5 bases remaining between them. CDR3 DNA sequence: TGTGCCAGCAGCTTGCCGAACCAAGAGACCCAGTACTTC. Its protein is CASSLPNQETQYF.

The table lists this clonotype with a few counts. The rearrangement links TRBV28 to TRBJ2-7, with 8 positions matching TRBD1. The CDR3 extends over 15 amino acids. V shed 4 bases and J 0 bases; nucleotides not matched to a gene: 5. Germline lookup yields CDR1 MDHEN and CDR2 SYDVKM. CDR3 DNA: TGTGCCAGCAGTTGGGGGACAGGTTTCTCCTACGAGCAGTACTTC. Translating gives CASSWGTGFSYEQYF.

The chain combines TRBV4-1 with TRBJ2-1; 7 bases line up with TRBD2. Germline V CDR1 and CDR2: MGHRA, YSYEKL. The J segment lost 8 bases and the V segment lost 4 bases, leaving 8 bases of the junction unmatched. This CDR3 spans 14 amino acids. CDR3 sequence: CASSPGVGRDEQFF. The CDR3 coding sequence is TGCGCCAGCAGCCCAGGAGTAGGGAGGGATGAGCAGTTCTTC.

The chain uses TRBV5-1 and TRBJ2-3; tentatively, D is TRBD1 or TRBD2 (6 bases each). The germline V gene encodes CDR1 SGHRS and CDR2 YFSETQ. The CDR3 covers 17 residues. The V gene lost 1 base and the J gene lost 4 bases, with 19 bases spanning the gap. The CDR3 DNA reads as TGCGCCAGCAGCTTGCCCACCGGGGGCAGGGTATCAGATACGCAGTATTTT. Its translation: CASSLPTGGRVSDTQYF.

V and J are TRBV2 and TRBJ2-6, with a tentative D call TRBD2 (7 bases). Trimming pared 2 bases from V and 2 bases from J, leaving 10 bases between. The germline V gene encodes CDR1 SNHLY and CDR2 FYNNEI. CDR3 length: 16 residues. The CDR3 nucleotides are TGTGCCAGCAGTGAAATGCGGGGGCCTGGGGCCAACGTCCTGACTTTC. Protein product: CASSEMRGPGANVLTF.

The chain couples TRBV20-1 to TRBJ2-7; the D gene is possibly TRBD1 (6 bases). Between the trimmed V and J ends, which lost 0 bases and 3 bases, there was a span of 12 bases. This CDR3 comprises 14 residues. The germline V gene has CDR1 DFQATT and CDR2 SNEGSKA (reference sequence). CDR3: CSARDVSRGYEQYF. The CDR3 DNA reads TGCAGTGCTAGAGATGTTTCCAGGGGCTACGAGCAGTACTTC.

CDR3 sequence: CSARDFGHQETQYF. Written as DNA, the CDR3 is TGCAGTGCTAGAGATTTCGGACACCAAGAGACCCAGTACTTC. The rearrangement joins TRBV20-1 to TRBJ2-5; D is uncertain. The CDR3 covers 14 residues. V lost 0 bases and J lost 0, with 8 bases in between. Germline V gene sequence: CDR1 DFQATT, CDR2 SNEGSKA (reference sequence).

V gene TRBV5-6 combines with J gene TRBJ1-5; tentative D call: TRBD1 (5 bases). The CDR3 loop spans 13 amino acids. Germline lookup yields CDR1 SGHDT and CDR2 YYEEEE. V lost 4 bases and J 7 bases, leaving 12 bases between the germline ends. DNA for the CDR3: TGTGCCAGCAGCGGGGGTCGCACCCAGCCCCAGCATTTT. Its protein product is CASSGGRTQPQHF.

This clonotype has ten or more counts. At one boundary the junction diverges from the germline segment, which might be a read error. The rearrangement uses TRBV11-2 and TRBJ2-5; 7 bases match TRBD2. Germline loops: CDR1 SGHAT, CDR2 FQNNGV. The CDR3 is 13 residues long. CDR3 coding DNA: TGTGCCAGCAGTTTAGCTAGCGGTGAGACCCAGTACTTC. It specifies CASSLASGETQYF.

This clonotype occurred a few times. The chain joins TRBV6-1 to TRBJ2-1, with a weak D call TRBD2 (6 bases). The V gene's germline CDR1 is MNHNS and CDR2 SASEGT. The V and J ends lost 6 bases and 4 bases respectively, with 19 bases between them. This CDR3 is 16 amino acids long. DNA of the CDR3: TGTGCCAGCAGGGACAAAATCAGCGGAGGGTACAATGAGCAGTTCTTC. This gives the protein CASRDKISGGYNEQFF.

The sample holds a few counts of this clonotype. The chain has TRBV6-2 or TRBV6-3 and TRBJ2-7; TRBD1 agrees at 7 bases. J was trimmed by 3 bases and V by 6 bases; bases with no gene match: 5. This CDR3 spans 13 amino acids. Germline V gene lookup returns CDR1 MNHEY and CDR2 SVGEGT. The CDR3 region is CASRPGGLYEQYV. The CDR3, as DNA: TGTGCCAGCAGGCCAGGGGGTCTCTACGAGCAGTACGTC.